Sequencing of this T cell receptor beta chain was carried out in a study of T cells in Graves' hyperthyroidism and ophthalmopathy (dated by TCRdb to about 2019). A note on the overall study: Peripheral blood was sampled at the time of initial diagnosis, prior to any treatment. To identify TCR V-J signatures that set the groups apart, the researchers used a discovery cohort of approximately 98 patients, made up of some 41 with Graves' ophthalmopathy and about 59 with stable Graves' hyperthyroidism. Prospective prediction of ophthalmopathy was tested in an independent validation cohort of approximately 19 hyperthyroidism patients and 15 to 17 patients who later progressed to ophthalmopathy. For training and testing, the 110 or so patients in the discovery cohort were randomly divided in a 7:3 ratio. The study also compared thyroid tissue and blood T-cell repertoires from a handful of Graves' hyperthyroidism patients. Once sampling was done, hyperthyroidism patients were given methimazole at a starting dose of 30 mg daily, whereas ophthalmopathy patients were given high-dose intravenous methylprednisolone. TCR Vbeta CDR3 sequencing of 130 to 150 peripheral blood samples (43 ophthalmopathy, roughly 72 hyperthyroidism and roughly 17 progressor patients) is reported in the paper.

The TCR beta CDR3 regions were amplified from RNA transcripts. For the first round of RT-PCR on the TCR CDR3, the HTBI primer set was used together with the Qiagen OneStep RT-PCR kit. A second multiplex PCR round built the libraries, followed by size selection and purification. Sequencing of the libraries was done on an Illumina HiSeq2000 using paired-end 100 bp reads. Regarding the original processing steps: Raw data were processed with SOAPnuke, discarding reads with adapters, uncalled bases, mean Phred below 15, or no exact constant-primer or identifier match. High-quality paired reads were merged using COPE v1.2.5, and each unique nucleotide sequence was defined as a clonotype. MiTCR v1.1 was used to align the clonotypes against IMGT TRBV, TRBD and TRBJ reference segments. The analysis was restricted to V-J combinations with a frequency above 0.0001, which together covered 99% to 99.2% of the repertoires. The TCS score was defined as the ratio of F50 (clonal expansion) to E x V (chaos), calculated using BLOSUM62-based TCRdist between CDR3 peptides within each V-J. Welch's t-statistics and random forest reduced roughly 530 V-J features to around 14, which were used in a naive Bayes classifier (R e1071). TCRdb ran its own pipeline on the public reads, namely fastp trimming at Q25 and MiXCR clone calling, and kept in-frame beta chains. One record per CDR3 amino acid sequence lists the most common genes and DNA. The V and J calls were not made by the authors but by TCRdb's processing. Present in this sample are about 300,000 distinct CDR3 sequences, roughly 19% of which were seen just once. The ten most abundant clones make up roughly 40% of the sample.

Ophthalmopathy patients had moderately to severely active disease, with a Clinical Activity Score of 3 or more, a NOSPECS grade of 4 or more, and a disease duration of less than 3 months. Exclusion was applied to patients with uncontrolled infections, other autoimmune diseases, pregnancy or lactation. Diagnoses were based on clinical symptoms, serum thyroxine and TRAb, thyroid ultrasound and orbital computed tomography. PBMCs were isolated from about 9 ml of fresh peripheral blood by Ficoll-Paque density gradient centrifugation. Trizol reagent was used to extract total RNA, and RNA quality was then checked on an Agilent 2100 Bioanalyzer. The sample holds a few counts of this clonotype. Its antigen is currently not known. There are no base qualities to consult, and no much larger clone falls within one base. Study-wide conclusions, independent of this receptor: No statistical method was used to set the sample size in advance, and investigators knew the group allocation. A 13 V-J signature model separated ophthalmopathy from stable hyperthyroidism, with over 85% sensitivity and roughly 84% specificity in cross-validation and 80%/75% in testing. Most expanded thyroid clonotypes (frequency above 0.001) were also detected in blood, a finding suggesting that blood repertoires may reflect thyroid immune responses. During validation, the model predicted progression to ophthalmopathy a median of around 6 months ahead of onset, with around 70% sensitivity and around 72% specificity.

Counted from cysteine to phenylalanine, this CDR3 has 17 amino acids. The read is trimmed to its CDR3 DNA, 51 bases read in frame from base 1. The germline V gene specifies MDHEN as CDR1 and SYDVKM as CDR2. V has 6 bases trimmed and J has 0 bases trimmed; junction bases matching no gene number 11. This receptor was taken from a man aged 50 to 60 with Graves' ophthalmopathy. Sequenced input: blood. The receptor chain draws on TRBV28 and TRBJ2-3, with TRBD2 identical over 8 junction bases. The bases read TGTGCCAGCAGACCCCGGACTAGCCTGAGTAGCACAGATACGCAGTATTTT. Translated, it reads CASRPRTSLSSTDTQYF.